The entry below gives a single T cell receptor (beta chain) sequence along with its context. The antigen it recognizes is unknown. Base qualities are not at hand, and no much larger clone is one base apart. CDR1 and CDR2, looked up from the germline V gene, are MNHEY and SVGAGI. V is clipped by 0 bases and J by 7 bases, and the sequence between their germline boundaries is 19 bases long. The CDR3 numbers 16 residues from cysteine through phenylalanine. Only the CDR3 DNA is retained, 48 bases long and in frame from the first base. The donors were healthy, HIV-negative adults who had no recently reported acute infections or vaccinations. Only Caucasian adults living in Nashville, Tennessee, USA were represented among the donors. CD4+ T cells were enriched through magnetic negative selection, after which naive cells were positively selected on CD45RA and the remaining negative fraction served as the memory subset. Blood was obtained by leukapheresis, after which PBMCs were separated by Ficoll-Histopaque density gradient centrifugation and cryopreserved in liquid nitrogen vapor phase. Purity and quantity of every magnetically sorted T cell population were checked by analytical flow cytometry. Genomic DNA was isolated from each sorted fraction and quantified by UV absorbance on a Nanodrop 2000c.

The record originates from a study of shared clonotypes between healthy human individuals (TCRdb year 2020). Background for the entire study: Three men and two women, aged 18 to 49 years, made up the cohort. For each donor, CD4 naive and CD4 memory were each run on three plates, CD8 naive on two plates, and CD8 memory on one plate. The study deeply sequenced blood TCR repertoires of about 5 healthy adults to estimate repertoire size and the extent of clonotype sharing between individuals. To increase sequencing depth and limit assay-specific biases, different laboratories used diverse techniques to prepare libraries and sequence TCR repertoires. Each donor's leukapheresis produced roughly between about 0.85 and 10 billion PBMCs.

Study-wide findings and limitations: Sampling was restricted to blood, and TCR repertoires in tissue are likely to differ from TCR repertoires in blood. Compared with non-shared clonotypes, clonotypes shared by all four sorted-subset donors had higher generation probabilities. Incomplete sequencing was indicated by rarefaction of sorted-subset datasets, despite the large sequencing depth. Roughly 5.2% of naive CD4, 3.5% of naive CD8, about 2.5% of memory CD4, and 0.35% to 0.5% of memory CD8 clonotypes were shared across four donors. Estimated clonotype richness was generally larger for naive than for memory subsets. Because the study included a small number of donors, the genetic and exposure-history diversity represented was limited. Pairwise subsampling led to the expectation that sequencing depth would affect the degree of clonotype sharing among donors.

Using the deep immunoSEQ assay, TCR CDR3 regions were amplified from genomic DNA by multiplex PCR. For each cell subset, the extracted genomic DNA was distributed evenly across all wells of several immunoSEQ 96-well plates, and each plate served as one replicate. Each replicate PCR for sorted subsets received around 200 ng genomic DNA, equal to tens of thousands of T cell genomes. Purified libraries were quantified with a Qubit 3.0 fluorometer, sized on a Bioanalyzer 2100, and re-quantified with the KAPA Library Quantification kit. Every immunoSEQ 96-well plate was sequenced on a separate single-read 150-cycle Illumina NextSeq 550 flow cell. The authors' analysis ran thus. The immunoSEQ output contained only junctional sequences without quality scores, so filtering could not match that applied to full-length reads. To assign V/J genes and CDR3, sequences were annotated against IMGT germline references using PyIR, a Python wrapper for IgBLAST v1.9. Any read was removed if the V/J assignment was weak (E-value above 1e-6), the CDR3 was missing, or the read contained stop codons, out-of-frame junctions, or ambiguous translated residues. V3J clonotypes were defined as sequences sharing an identical inferred V gene, J gene, and CDR3 amino acid sequence. To compute the percentage overlap between repertoires, the number of shared unique clonotypes was divided by the size of the smaller repertoire. RTK rarefaction, the Chao1 estimator, and Recon v2.1 estimates of unobserved clonotypes were used to assess repertoire richness. OLGA was used to compute generation probabilities for all TCRbeta clonotypes that the gDNA method yielded from a few donors. TCRdb carries this immuneACCESS record with in-frame sequences only. Its versions omit some clonotypes, under half of them owing to an unresolved V gene in the studies checked, with the rest unexplained. D and trimming were read from the DNA, whereas the V and J calls and clone size are those reported in that table. Here the sample has about 1.5 million clones; 95% to 99% occur a single time. Around 0.45% of the sample rests with the top ten.

This receptor was taken from a man in his thirties or forties in good health. The chain couples TRBV6-5 to TRBJ2-7, with a weak D call of TRBD2 (5 bases match). The sequenced sample consisted of naive CD4+ T cells sorted from blood. This specimen's cell subset or site label, interpreted: CD45RA+ positively selected. The CDR3 region reads CASSYSTSIPIAEQYF. The DNA sequence is as follows: TGTGCCAGCAGTTACTCGACGTCCATTCCTATAGCGGAGCAGTACTTC.